The 27 T cell receptor beta chains below come from one sample, sequenced in a study of blood T cell repertoires in COVID-19. The assay was immunoSEQ multiplex PCR, and TCRdb's table has in-frame clones only and misses some. The table records roughly 87,000 clones, about 88% of them present only once. Sample: peripheral blood. The receptors were gathered from an older woman with acute or convalescent COVID-19.

This clone has a handful of counts. The genes are TRBV5-4 and TRBJ2-2; 13 positions agree with TRBD2. The V gene's germline CDR1 is SGHNT and CDR2 YYREEE (reference sequence). The V segment lost 4 bases and the J segment 4 bases; nucleotides outside the gene matches: 7. There are 17 residues in the CDR3. CDR3 in amino acids: CASSLGLAGTITGELFF. CDR3 nucleotides: TGTGCCAGCAGCCTGGGACTAGCGGGGACGATCACCGGGGAGCTGTTTTTT.

The J gene is TRBJ2-6, the V gene TRBV7-9, with a tentative D call TRBD1 (5 bases). The CDR3 runs 19 residues. Between the trimmed V and J ends, which lost 2 bases and 0 bases, there was a span of 17 bases. Looked up from germline, CDR1 is SEHNR and CDR2 is FQNEAQ (reference sequence). The CDR3, as DNA: TGTGCCAGCAGCTTACACTGGGGCCGACCCGGCTCTGGGGCCAACGTCCTGACTTTC. Translation gives CASSLHWGRPGSGANVLTF.

V usage is TRBV9 and J usage is TRBJ2-5; 13 bases agree with TRBD2. Germline lookup yields CDR1 SGDLS and CDR2 YYNGEE. The ends lost 6 bases at V and 5 bases at J; junction bases unmatched: 10. CDR3 length equals 16 residues. CDR3 amino acids: CASTKGGLAGSETQYF. CDR3 DNA sequence: TGTGCCAGCACCAAAGGGGGACTAGCGGGGAGTGAGACCCAGTACTTC.

Only one count was recorded for this clone. The gene calls are TRBV4-2 and TRBJ1-5; 11 bases are shared with TRBD1. CDR3 size: 18 residues. J gave up 3 bases and V 1 base, and 8 bases lay outside the gene matches. Germline V gives CDR1 LGHNA, CDR2 YNFKEQ. Here the CDR3 reads CASSQGVGQGADNQPQHF. DNA of the CDR3: TGTGCCAGCAGCCAAGGGGTAGGACAGGGGGCGGACAATCAGCCCCAGCATTTT.

The V call is TRBV10-3, the J call TRBJ2-7; 11 bases are a match to TRBD1. With 10 bases clipped from V and 7 bases from J, the junction kept 12 bases outside the gene matches. Germline-derived CDR1 and CDR2 are ENHRY and SYGVKD. The length of the CDR3 is 14 residues. CDR3 loop: CATTPGQGVGEQYF. The CDR3 DNA reads TGTGCCACGACACCGGGACAGGGGGTGGGTGAGCAGTACTTC.

The chain uses TRBV6-6 and TRBJ2-3; a weak D match, TRBD1 (6 bases). Trimming left V 10 bases short and J 1 base short, with 18 bases between. This CDR3 is 15 amino acids long. Germline V lookup: CDR1 MNHNY, CDR2 SVGAGI (reference sequence). CDR3 region: CATGKGHRGTDTQYF. Written as DNA, the CDR3 is TGTGCCACGGGGAAGGGACACAGAGGCACAGATACGCAGTATTTT.

CDR3: CASSSGVRTEAFF. The DNA of the CDR3 is TGTGCCAGCAGTTCGGGGGTTCGGACTGAAGCTTTCTTT. V and J are TRBV11-3 and TRBJ1-1; TRBD1 might be the D (5 bases). This CDR3 is 13 amino acids long. Germline V gene sequence: CDR1 SGHNT, CDR2 YENEEA. V lost 6 bases to trimming and J lost 5 bases, with 13 bases between them.

The chain links TRBV5-6 to TRBJ2-3, with D perhaps matching TRBD1 (7 bases). The V gene lost 0 bases and the J gene lost 3 bases, with 14 bases spanning the gap. The germline gives CDR1 SGHDT, CDR2 YYEEEE. The CDR3 contains 16 residues. CDR3: CASSLALTGRTDTQYF. In nucleotides, the CDR3 is TGTGCCAGCAGCTTGGCCCTGACAGGGAGGACAGATACGCAGTATTTT.

The genes are TRBV29-1 and TRBJ1-1, with a possible D match to TRBD1 (5 bases). The germline V gene encodes CDR1 SQVTM and CDR2 ANQGSEA. This CDR3 is 14 amino acids long. The V gene lost 7 bases and the J gene lost 1 base, with 16 bases spanning the gap. CDR3 protein: CSAVKGSGNTEAFF. CDR3 nucleotide sequence: TGCAGCGCCGTCAAGGGGTCTGGGAACACTGAAGCTTTCTTT.

This clone showed up just once. V gene TRBV7-2 combines with J gene TRBJ1-5, with 9 bases identical to TRBD1. Looked up from germline, CDR1 is SGHTA and CDR2 is FQGNSA. The CDR3 length is 15 residues. The V segment lost 4 bases and the J segment 6 bases; nucleotides outside the gene matches: 7. This chain's CDR3 is CASSSGTGFGQPQHF. The CDR3 bases are TGTGCCAGCAGCTCCGGGACAGGGTTTGGTCAGCCCCAGCATTTT.

The chain recombines TRBV6-4 with TRBJ2-1, with 12 bases aligning to TRBD1. The germline CDR1 and CDR2 sequences are MRHNA and SNTAGT. There are 15 residues in the CDR3. V shed 4 bases, J shed 7 bases, and the junction held 5 bases outside the gene matches. CDR3 nucleotides: TGTGCCAGCAGTGTGGGACAGGGGGCATTAAATGAGCAGTTCTTC. Translation gives CASSVGQGALNEQFF.

This clone turned up a few times. The genes are TRBV6-5 and TRBJ1-1; the D is unclear. V was cut by 6 bases and J by 4 bases, with 9 bases left in between. Germline values: CDR1 MNHEY, CDR2 SVGAGI. This CDR3 is built from 12 residues. CDR3 amino acids: CASSRESTEAFF. The CDR3 coding sequence is TGTGCCAGCAGCCGGGAGAGCACTGAAGCTTTCTTT.

V and J are TRBV5-1 and TRBJ1-5; 9 bases align to TRBD1. V lost 2 bases to trimming and J lost 6 bases; unmatched junction nucleotides: 6. CDR1 is SGHRS and CDR2 is YFSETQ in the germline V gene. The CDR3 is 15 amino acids. The CDR3 here is CASSLRTGAGQPQHF. The CDR3 DNA reads as TGCGCCAGCAGCTTAAGGACAGGGGCCGGTCAGCCCCAGCATTTT.

The chain has TRBV4-3 and TRBJ2-7, with a tentative D call TRBD1 (6 bases). The CDR3 length is 13 residues. Trimming cost V 1 base and J 6 bases, with 10 bases left between them. Germline CDR1 and CDR2: LGHNA and YSLEER. The CDR3 region is CASSQGGRGEQYF. CDR3 coding DNA: TGCGCCAGCAGCCAAGGAGGCAGGGGCGAGCAGTACTTC.

The chain combines TRBV11-2 with TRBJ1-1; 8 bases line up with TRBD1. Germline assignment: CDR1 SGHAT and CDR2 FQNNGV. J gave up 4 bases and V 2 bases, and 3 bases lay outside the gene matches. The CDR3 is 14 residues long. The CDR3 sequence is CASSLYRGGTEAFF. The CDR3 DNA sequence: TGTGCCAGCAGCTTATACAGGGGGGGCACTGAAGCTTTCTTT.

The V and J genes are TRBV30 and TRBJ1-6; 9 positions match TRBD1. The germline gives CDR1 GTSNPN, CDR2 SVGIG (reference sequence). The CDR3 has 13 residues. J lost 7 bases, V lost 4 bases, and 2 bases had no gene match. The CDR3 spells CAWTDRGNSPLHF. In DNA form, the CDR3 reads TGTGCCTGGACCGACAGGGGGAATTCACCCCTCCACTTT.

The chain is built from TRBV11-3 and TRBJ1-4; D possibly corresponds to TRBD1 (6 bases). Germline V CDR1 and CDR2: SGHNT, YENEEA. The V and J ends lost 3 bases and 8 bases respectively, with 13 bases between them. This CDR3 contains 14 residues. The chain's CDR3 is CASSFRGGAEKLFF. The CDR3 DNA is TGTGCCAGCAGCTTTAGGGGGGGCGCGGAAAAACTGTTTTTT.

The V call is TRBV6-5, the J call TRBJ1-4, with TRBD1 matching 7 bases. V shed 0 bases and J 7 bases; nucleotides not matched to a gene: 8. CDR1 is MNHEY and CDR2 is SVGAGI in the germline V gene. The CDR3 is 16 amino acids. The CDR3 region is CASSYSILAGGEKLFF. The CDR3 DNA reads TGTGCCAGCAGTTACTCGATTTTGGCAGGGGGTGAAAAACTGTTTTTT.

As DNA, the CDR3 is TGTGCCATCAGCGACCGGGACAATGAGCAGTTCTTC. This sequence encodes CAISDRDNEQFF. V gene TRBV10-3 combines with J gene TRBJ2-1; D is unclear. The germline gives CDR1 ENHRY, CDR2 SYGVKD. The CDR3 consists of 12 residues. V was trimmed by 6 bases and J by 5 bases, leaving 8 bases between them.

This rearrangement joins TRBV24-1 to TRBJ2-2; the match to TRBD1 covers 8 bases. Unmatched junction bases numbered 4, after V lost 3 bases and J lost 5 bases. The CDR3 extends over 15 amino acids. Germline V lookup: CDR1 KGHDR, CDR2 SFDVKD. The CDR3 loop is CATSDRTGWTGELFF. For the CDR3, the DNA is TGTGCCACCAGTGATCGGACAGGGTGGACCGGGGAGCTGTTTTTT.

V is TRBV11-1 and J is TRBJ1-2, with D perhaps matching TRBD1 (6 bases). This CDR3 has 13 amino acids. Germline values: CDR1 SGHAT, CDR2 FQDESV (reference sequence). V was shortened by 6 bases and J by 6 bases, with 14 bases between the two germline ends. CDR3: CASSRTGWDGYTF. CDR3 nucleotide sequence: TGTGCCAGCAGTCGCACAGGGTGGGATGGCTACACCTTC.

V is TRBV18 and J is TRBJ1-2, with D tentatively TRBD1 (6 bases). The CDR3 length is 13 residues. V lost 2 bases, J lost 7 bases, and 11 bases lay in between. Germline CDR1 and CDR2: KGHSH and LQKENI. As DNA, the CDR3 is TGTGCCAGCTCACCAAAGGGGGAAGGTGGCTACACCTTC. Protein product: CASSPKGEGGYTF.

The gene calls are TRBV14 and TRBJ1-2, with 8 nucleotides matching TRBD1. Germline CDR1 is SGHDN and CDR2 is FVKESK. This CDR3 contains 13 residues. V was pared by 4 bases and J by 4 bases, with 2 bases of the junction left unmatched. This chain's CDR3 is CASSPDRGYGYTF. In DNA form, the CDR3 reads TGTGCCAGCAGCCCCGACAGGGGCTATGGCTACACCTTC.

The chain has TRBV3-1 (or the pseudogene TRBV3-2) and TRBJ2-5; 8 positions match TRBD1. CDR3 length: 14 amino acids. J lost 2 bases, V lost 4 bases, and 3 bases had no gene match. Germline V gives CDR1 LGHDT, CDR2 YNNKEL (reference sequence). The CDR3 loop is CASSRDRGQETQYF. CDR3 DNA: TGTGCCAGCAGCCGCGACAGGGGACAAGAGACCCAGTACTTC.

In its sample, this clone is medium-sized (0.01 to 0.1%). V usage is TRBV19 and J usage is TRBJ2-7; 8 positions match TRBD1. V lost 3 bases, J lost 4 bases, and 11 bases stayed unmatched. The CDR3 extends over 16 amino acids. Germline-derived CDR1 and CDR2 are LNHDA and SQIVND (reference sequence). The CDR3 region is CASSIPRGQGRYEQYF. CDR3 in DNA: TGTGCCAGTAGTATCCCCCGAGGACAGGGCAGGTACGAGCAGTACTTC.

The chain combines TRBV6-5 with TRBJ1-1; 8 bases fit TRBD1. This CDR3 comprises 14 residues. Germline lookup yields CDR1 MNHEY and CDR2 SVGAGI. The V segment lost 2 bases and the J segment 6 bases; nucleotides outside the gene matches: 5. CDR3 sequence reads: CASSYGQGTAEAFF. CDR3 DNA sequence: TGTGCCAGCAGTTACGGACAGGGAACAGCTGAAGCTTTCTTT.

The chain joins TRBV6-6 to TRBJ2-7; D is possibly TRBD2 (5 bases). CDR3 length equals 15 residues. Between the trimmed V and J ends, which lost 4 bases and 2 bases, there was a span of 15 bases. Germline CDR1 is MNHNY and CDR2 is SVGAGI (reference sequence). The CDR3 DNA reads TGTGCCAGCAGTTTCGATACTAGTGCCACCTACGAGCAGTACTTC. This translates into CASSFDTSATYEQYF.